A selection of T cell receptor beta chains follows, all from one sample in a study of T cells in pancreatic ductal adenocarcinoma. This table comes from immunoSEQ multiplex PCR, and its TCRdb copy is limited to in-frame clones, with some not included. Counted here are about 2,600 clones, approximately 73% occurring once; the ten biggest clones make up about 15%. Specimen: pancreatic tumor tissue. These receptors all stem from a human donor with pancreatic ductal adenocarcinoma. The CDR3 runs from the conserved cysteine through the conserved F or W. Fields, in order: J gene, V gene, CDR3 protein.

TRBJ2-1 TRBV15 CATSRVGRYNEQFF
TRBJ2-1 TRBV28 CASRLPGANEQFF
TRBJ1-1 TRBV6-5 CATTRWGENTEAFF
TRBJ2-1 TRBV21-1 CASSKDTNDEQFF
TRBJ2-6 TRBV18 CASSSGGGVAGANVLTF
TRBJ1-6 TRBV6-6 CASRGQGDSPLHF
TRBJ2-3 TRBV10-3 CAISEGQDTDTQYF
TRBJ2-7 TRBV18 CASSPQEKGYEQYF
TRBJ1-1 TRBV4-2 CASSSAAHTEAFF
TRBJ1-5 TRBV28 CASSLRGQPQHF
TRBJ2-7 TRBV11-1 CASSLGAGTSGSYEQYF
TRBJ2-1 TRBV11-2 CASSFAYNEQFF
TRBJ1-2 TRBV11-2 CASSLVGPAQGSPGYTF
TRBJ1-1 TRBV6-1 CASSVRSMNTEAFF
TRBJ1-4 TRBV5-1 CASSPRPPGLNEKLFF
TRBJ1-1 TRBV7-8 CASSFGQLNTEAFF
TRBJ2-3 TRBV7-2 CASSDGGLKTDTQYF
TRBJ2-3 TRBV30 CAWSEWVAGGRGDTQYF